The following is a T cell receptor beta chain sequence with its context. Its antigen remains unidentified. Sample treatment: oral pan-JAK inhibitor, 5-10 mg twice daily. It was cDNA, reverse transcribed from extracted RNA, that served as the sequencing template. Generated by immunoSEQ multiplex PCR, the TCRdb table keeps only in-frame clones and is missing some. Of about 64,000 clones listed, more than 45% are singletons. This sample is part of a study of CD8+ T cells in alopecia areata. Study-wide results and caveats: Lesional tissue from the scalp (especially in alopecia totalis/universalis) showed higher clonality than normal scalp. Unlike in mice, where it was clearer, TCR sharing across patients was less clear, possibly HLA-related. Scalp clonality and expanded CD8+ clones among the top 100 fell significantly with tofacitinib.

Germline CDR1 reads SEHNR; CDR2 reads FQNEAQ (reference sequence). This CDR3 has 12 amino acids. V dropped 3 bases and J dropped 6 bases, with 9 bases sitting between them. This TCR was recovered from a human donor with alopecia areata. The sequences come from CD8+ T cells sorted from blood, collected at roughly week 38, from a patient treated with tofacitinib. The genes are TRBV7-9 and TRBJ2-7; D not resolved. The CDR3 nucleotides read TGTGCCAGCAGCTTCTCTTCTTCCGAGCAGTACTTC. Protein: CASSFSSSEQYF.